These T cell receptor beta chains were read from a single sample in a study of T cell responses to AZD1222 COVID-19 vaccine. Profiled with immunoSEQ multiplex PCR; TCRdb holds only in-frame clones, not every one. The data show about 160,000 clones, about 90% seen once. This sample comprised peripheral blood, obtained on day 0 of MenACWY control vaccination. The receptors originated from an adult in good health. Both conserved end residues are part of each CDR3. The order of the fields is J gene, D gene, V gene, CDR3 DNA, CDR3 protein. D genes are given only for firm matches.

j_call: TRBJ1-4; d_call: TRBD1; v_call: TRBV19; cdr3_nt: TGTGCCAGTAGTAGGGGGACAGACTTGGGGGAAAAACTGTTTTTT; cdr3_aa: CASSRGTDLGEKLFF
j_call: TRBJ1-5; d_call: NA; v_call: TRBV27; cdr3_nt: TGTGCCAGCAGTACGGGTGGTCAGCCCCAGCATTTT; cdr3_aa: CASSTGGQPQHF
j_call: TRBJ2-7; d_call: TRBD1; v_call: TRBV29-1; cdr3_nt: TGCAGCGTTGCAGACAGGGGAGTTTACGAGCAGTACTTC; cdr3_aa: CSVADRGVYEQYF
j_call: TRBJ1-2; d_call: NA; v_call: TRBV18; cdr3_nt: TGTGCCAGCTCAAGTGGACGCCCGGAAGGCTACACCTTC; cdr3_aa: CASSSGRPEGYTF
j_call: TRBJ2-3; d_call: NA; v_call: TRBV5-1; cdr3_nt: TGCGCCAGCAGCTTGGAAGTTTCGGATACGCAGTATTTT; cdr3_aa: CASSLEVSDTQYF
j_call: TRBJ1-5; d_call: NA; v_call: TRBV19; cdr3_nt: TGTGCCAGTAGGTTTAGTAGCAATCAGCCCCAGCATTTT; cdr3_aa: CASRFSSNQPQHF
j_call: TRBJ1-3; d_call: NA; v_call: TRBV18; cdr3_nt: TGTGCCAGCTCACCGATCGCCGAGAGCTCTGGAAACACCATATATTTT; cdr3_aa: CASSPIAESSGNTIYF
j_call: TRBJ1-5; d_call: NA; v_call: TRBV23-1; cdr3_nt: TGCGCCAGCAGAGTACCTTCTCCTGACAGAAATCCTAGCAATCAGCCCCAGCATTTT; cdr3_aa: CASRVPSPDRNPSNQPQHF
j_call: TRBJ2-7; d_call: NA; v_call: TRBV27; cdr3_nt: TGTGCCAGCAGTTTGGGTAGGAGCTACGAGCAGTACTTC; cdr3_aa: CASSLGRSYEQYF
j_call: TRBJ2-5; d_call: NA; v_call: TRBV7-2; cdr3_nt: TGTGCCAGCAGTAAGATAGGCAGTCTACAAGAGACCCAGTACTTC; cdr3_aa: CASSKIGSLQETQYF
j_call: TRBJ2-1; d_call: NA; v_call: TRBV9; cdr3_nt: TGTGCCAGCAGCGTAGAGGTGGCGGGTATCAATGAGCAGTTCTTC; cdr3_aa: CASSVEVAGINEQFF